These 30 T cell receptor beta chains share one sample of origin, sequenced in a study of graft-versus-host responses after intestinal transplantation. The starting material, graft tissue, was processed to release intraepithelial and lamina propria lymphocytes. Clones were sequenced by immunoSEQ multiplex PCR, and TCRdb holds only the in-frame ones, with some missing. The sample contains approximately 12,000 clones, 70% to 75% of which appear only once. The source was ileum tissue, collected about 150 days after intestinal transplantation. These receptors were obtained from a human patient who received an intestinal transplant, so some T cells may come from the graft donor.

This rearrangement joins TRBV28 to TRBJ2-3, with D perhaps matching TRBD2 (6 bases). The CDR3 has 20 amino acids. V was pared by 3 bases and J by 2 bases, with 27 bases between. Germline CDR1 is MDHEN and CDR2 is SYDVKM. The CDR3 protein is CASSFVGHLIRAGYTDTQYF. CDR3 coding DNA: TGTGCCAGCAGTTTTGTCGGACATTTAATTAGGGCGGGGTACACAGATACGCAGTATTTT.

CDR3 in DNA: TGCGCCAGCAGCTTGGATGGCAGATCTTACGAGCAGTACTTC. Its translation: CASSLDGRSYEQYF. The chain joins TRBV5-1 to TRBJ2-7; D unresolved. Trimming stripped 0 bases from V and 4 bases from J, with 11 bases between. Germline lookup yields CDR1 SGHRS and CDR2 YFSETQ. This CDR3 has 14 amino acids.

This clone was counted between two and nine times. The chain uses TRBV5-1 and TRBJ2-1; the D gene is possibly TRBD2 (5 bases). Germline V lookup: CDR1 SGHRS, CDR2 YFSETQ. The CDR3 sequence is 14 residues long. Deletions cut 0 bases from V and 8 bases from J, with 12 bases between. The CDR3 bases are TGCGCCAGCAGCTTGGGCGGGTCCGACGATGAGCAGTTCTTC. Its translation is CASSLGGSDDEQFF.

The V call is TRBV19, the J call TRBJ2-7; D perhaps matches TRBD1 (6 bases). V lost 7 bases and J lost 4, with 20 bases in between. This CDR3 spans 15 amino acids. CDR1 and CDR2 from the germline V gene are LNHDA and SQIVND (reference sequence). The CDR3 region is CASKWSQGTAYEQYF. CDR3 DNA sequence: TGTGCCAGTAAGTGGTCTCAGGGGACGGCGTACGAGCAGTACTTC.

The chain carries TRBV9 and TRBJ2-3, with 12 bases lining up with TRBD2. The CDR3 consists of 15 residues. Germline V CDR1 and CDR2: SGDLS, YYNGEE. V dropped 3 bases and J dropped 5; count of bases not matched to a gene: 4. The CDR3 is CASSASGGAQDTQYF. The DNA of the CDR3 is TGTGCCAGCAGCGCTAGCGGGGGGGCCCAAGATACGCAGTATTTT.

The V gene is TRBV6-1, the J gene TRBJ2-2; TRBD1 aligns across 9 bases. Per the germline V gene, CDR1 is MNHNS and CDR2 is SASEGT. The CDR3 is 14 residues long. V was clipped by 9 bases and J by 7 bases; unmatched bases: 9. CDR3 sequence (DNA): TGTGCCAGTAACCAACAGGGGGCTGGCGGGGAGCTGTTTTTT. Translation gives CASNQQGAGGELFF.

This clone was seen once. Its ends do not fully match the called genes, so a read error is possible. The rearrangement links TRBV5-6 to TRBJ1-1; D unclear. The germline V gene encodes CDR1 SGHDT and CDR2 YYEEEE. The CDR3 spans 13 residues. The chain's CDR3 is CASSLVDFTDAFF. The CDR3 DNA reads as TGTGCCAGCAGCTTGGTAGACTTCACTGACGCTTTCTTT.

The chain is built from TRBV7-2 and TRBJ2-7; TRBD2 matches at 14 bases. CDR1 and CDR2 from the germline V gene are SGHTA and FQGNSA. CDR3 length: 18 residues. The V and J ends lost 5 bases and 3 bases, in that order; junction bases with no gene match: 12. CDR3 DNA sequence: TGTGCCAGCAGCCGAGCAGGACTAGCGGGAGGCCTATTCTACGAGCAGTACTTC. Translation: CASSRAGLAGGLFYEQYF.

This rearrangement joins TRBV21-1 to TRBJ1-3. TRBV21-1 is classified as a pseudogene. This CDR3 spans 15 amino acids. CDR3 region: CASSPRRGTGNTIYF. The CDR3 coding sequence is TGTGCCAGCAGCCCGAGGAGGGGAACTGGAAACACCATATATTTT.

This clone appeared once. This rearrangement joins TRBV10-3 to TRBJ2-3, with D tentatively TRBD1 (5 bases). This CDR3 has 14 amino acids. Trimming took 2 bases from V and 6 from J, leaving 12 bases between them. Germline V gives CDR1 ENHRY, CDR2 SYGVKD. The CDR3: CAISERGSSDTQYF. In nucleotides, the CDR3 is TGTGCCATCAGTGAGAGGGGTTCCTCGGATACGCAGTATTTT.

The chain joins TRBV7-9 to TRBJ1-2; the match to TRBD1 covers 9 bases. This CDR3 region has 14 residues. Germline V gene lookup returns CDR1 SEHNR and CDR2 FQNEAQ (reference sequence). V shed 4 bases, J shed 4 bases, and the junction held 4 bases outside the gene matches. CDR3 bases: TGTGCCAGCAGCTCGAAGACAGGGGGCTATGGCTACACCTTC. Translation gives CASSSKTGGYGYTF.

This rearrangement joins TRBV28 to TRBJ1-4; perhaps TRBD1 as D (5 bases). The CDR3 covers 17 residues. Germline V gene data show CDR1 as MDHEN and CDR2 as SYDVKM. Trimming pared 5 bases from V and 0 bases from J, leaving 16 bases between. The CDR3 bases are TGTGCCAGCAGTCGCCTAATTGGGGCCGCAACTAATGAAAAACTGTTTTTT. Its translation: CASSRLIGAATNEKLFF.

The V and J genes are TRBV7-9 and TRBJ2-1; 15 bases are shared with TRBD2. V trimming: 5 bases; J trimming: 0 bases; junction bases outside the gene matches: 5. The germline V gene has CDR1 SEHNR and CDR2 FQNEAQ (reference sequence). There are 18 residues in the CDR3. The CDR3: CASSLGTSGGISYNEQFF. The CDR3 nucleotides are TGTGCCAGCAGCCTCGGGACTAGCGGGGGGATCTCCTACAATGAGCAGTTCTTC.

This clone has only one observation. The chain combines TRBV25-1 with TRBJ2-1; 8 bases are shared with TRBD2. V gave up 6 bases and J gave up 5 bases; unmatched junction bases: 18. The germline gives CDR1 MGHDK, CDR2 SYGVNS. The CDR3 covers 18 residues. This CDR3 reads CASRSGTSPGWHDNEQFF. CDR3 bases: TGTGCCAGCAGGTCCGGGACTAGTCCCGGATGGCATGACAATGAGCAGTTCTTC.

In DNA, the CDR3 is TGCGCCAGCAGCCCAACTAGCGGGAGGGGCCACGAGCAGTACTTC. Encoded protein: CASSPTSGRGHEQYF. The V call is TRBV5-1, the J call TRBJ2-7, with TRBD2 matching 13 bases. The CDR3 length is 15 residues. Germline V gene data show CDR1 as SGHRS and CDR2 as YFSETQ. Germline trimming cut 4 bases from V and 5 bases from J; bases unmatched to any gene: 6.

As to this clone: Relative to the germline gene, one junction end is altered; a read error may explain this. The rearrangement joins TRBV7-4 to TRBJ1-5, with 9 bases aligning to TRBD1. The CDR3 consists of 12 residues. From germline, CDR1 is SGHVT and CDR2 SQSDAQ. The DNA of the CDR3 is TGTGCCAGCAGCCAGCAGGGACAGGGTTGGGATTTT. Translated: CASSQQGQGWDF.

The chain combines TRBV30 with TRBJ2-5, with a tentative D call TRBD2 (7 bases). Germline V gene data show CDR1 as GTSNPN and CDR2 as SVGIG (reference sequence). The length of the CDR3 is 15 residues. Trimming removed 2 bases at V and 2 bases at J, with 15 bases between. This CDR3 reads CAWSRGGGPQETQYF. The CDR3, as DNA: TGTGCCTGGAGTCGGGGCGGGGGCCCTCAAGAGACCCAGTACTTC.

Only one count was recorded for this clone. J is TRBJ2-2 and V is TRBV4-2, with 9 bases fitting TRBD2. The CDR3 spans 18 residues. Trimming took 0 bases from V and 5 from J; bases not matched to a gene: 10. CDR1 is LGHNA and CDR2 is YNFKEQ in the germline V gene. The CDR3 loop is CASSQDPGVAGVTGELFF. The CDR3 DNA follows: TGTGCCAGCAGCCAAGATCCTGGGGTAGCGGGGGTGACCGGGGAGCTGTTTTTT.

This clone showed up just a few times. This chain connects TRBV20-1 to TRBJ1-2, with 7 bases fitting TRBD1. V lost 6 bases to trimming and J lost 11 bases; unmatched junction nucleotides: 6. The CDR3 is made up of 10 amino acids. CDR1 is DFQATT and CDR2 is SNEGSKA in the germline V gene (reference sequence). The CDR3 nucleotides read TGCAGTGCGTTTGCAGGGGGATACACCTTC. This codes for CSAFAGGYTF.

The chain joins TRBV13 to TRBJ2-3, with 7 bases fitting TRBD1. The V gene's germline CDR1 is PRHDT and CDR2 FYEKMQ (reference sequence). V was pared by 0 bases and J by 4 bases, with 7 bases of the junction left unmatched. The CDR3 has 16 amino acids. The CDR3 coding sequence is TGTGCCAGCAGCTTAGGAGACAGGGCGGCGGCAGATACGCAGTATTTT. Protein: CASSLGDRAAADTQYF.

V usage is TRBV25-1 and J usage is TRBJ2-5, with D possibly being TRBD2 (6 bases). Germline V lookup: CDR1 MGHDK, CDR2 SYGVNS. V was clipped by 8 bases and J by 4 bases, with 14 bases between them. This CDR3 has 13 amino acids. The CDR3 loop is CASSWTTLETQYF. For the CDR3, the DNA is TGTGCCAGCTCCTGGACTACACTAGAGACCCAGTACTTC.

The chain joins TRBV4-3 to TRBJ2-2; no reliable D call. Per germline, CDR1 LGHNA and CDR2 YSLEER. V gave up 4 bases and J gave up 7 bases, with 10 bases separating them. This CDR3 region has 13 residues. CDR3 sequence: CASSPRLGGELFF. The CDR3 DNA reads as TGCGCCAGCAGCCCCCGACTGGGCGGGGAGCTGTTTTTT.

V gene TRBV6-1 combines with J gene TRBJ1-1; 8 bases match TRBD1. Trimming took 4 bases from V and 3 from J; bases not matched to a gene: 4. CDR3 size: 14 residues. In germline, CDR1 is MNHNS, CDR2 SASEGT. DNA for the CDR3: TGTGCCAGCAGTGTCAGGGGGCCCGACACTGAAGCTTTCTTT. Protein sequence: CASSVRGPDTEAFF.

The rearrangement joins TRBV4-1 to TRBJ2-5, with 15 bases fitting TRBD2. After removal of 1 base from V and 4 bases from J, the junction contained 1 base not matched to a gene. There are 16 residues in the CDR3. CDR1 is MGHRA and CDR2 is YSYEKL in the germline V gene. The CDR3 sequence: CASSQGTSGGGETQYF. The CDR3 bases are TGCGCCAGCAGCCAAGGGACTAGCGGGGGGGGAGAGACCCAGTACTTC.

The rearrangement uses TRBV9 and TRBJ2-5; a weak D match, TRBD2 (6 bases). The CDR3 is 14 residues long. V was trimmed by 4 bases and J by 5 bases, leaving 15 bases between them. In germline, CDR1 is SGDLS, CDR2 YYNGEE. This CDR3 reads CASSLSGGEETQYF. CDR3 DNA: TGTGCCAGCAGCCTTAGCGGAGGGGAGGAGACCCAGTACTTC.

This chain uses TRBV4-3 with TRBJ1-3; D gene unclear. The V gene's germline CDR1 is LGHNA and CDR2 YSLEER. This CDR3 has 15 residues. V was pared by 4 bases and J by 0 bases, with 10 bases between. Here the CDR3 DNA reads TGCGCCAGCAGCCCTGAGCTTAGCTCTGGAAACACCATATATTTT. It specifies CASSPELSSGNTIYF.

The chain has TRBV11-2 and TRBJ1-1; maybe TRBD1 (5 bases). The CDR3 totals 12 residues. Germline-derived CDR1 and CDR2 are SGHAT and FQNNGV. V was shortened by 3 bases and J by 10 bases, with 12 bases between the two germline ends. The CDR3 here is CASSFYRFRAFF. For the CDR3, the DNA is TGTGCCAGCAGCTTCTACAGGTTCCGAGCTTTCTTT.

The chain employs TRBV4-1 and TRBJ1-2; D gene ambiguous. Germline CDR1 reads MGHRA; CDR2 reads YSYEKL. Trimming stripped 2 bases from V and 4 bases from J, with 11 bases between. The CDR3 has 14 amino acids. The CDR3 sequence: CASSQPGIGYGYTF. CDR3 nucleotide sequence: TGCGCCAGCAGCCAACCCGGGATCGGCTATGGCTACACCTTC.

V is TRBV2 and J is TRBJ2-1, with D hard to call. The V end lost 2 bases, the J end lost 8 bases, and 16 bases lay between the germline ends. The CDR3 totals 15 residues. CDR1 and CDR2 (germline): SNHLY, FYNNEI. The CDR3 is CASSELEGRGYEQFF. In DNA, the CDR3 is TGTGCCAGCAGTGAATTAGAAGGTCGAGGCTATGAGCAGTTCTTC.

This clone has just one count. This sequence joins TRBV19 and TRBJ1-1; possibly TRBD1 for D (5 bases). V dropped 0 bases and J dropped 1 base, with 12 bases sitting between them. The CDR3 is 16 amino acids. Germline V lookup: CDR1 LNHDA, CDR2 SQIVND (reference sequence). The DNA for the CDR3 is TGTGCCAGTAGTATAGATCGAGTCGGGGGGAACACTGAAGCTTTCTTT. Its translation is CASSIDRVGGNTEAFF.